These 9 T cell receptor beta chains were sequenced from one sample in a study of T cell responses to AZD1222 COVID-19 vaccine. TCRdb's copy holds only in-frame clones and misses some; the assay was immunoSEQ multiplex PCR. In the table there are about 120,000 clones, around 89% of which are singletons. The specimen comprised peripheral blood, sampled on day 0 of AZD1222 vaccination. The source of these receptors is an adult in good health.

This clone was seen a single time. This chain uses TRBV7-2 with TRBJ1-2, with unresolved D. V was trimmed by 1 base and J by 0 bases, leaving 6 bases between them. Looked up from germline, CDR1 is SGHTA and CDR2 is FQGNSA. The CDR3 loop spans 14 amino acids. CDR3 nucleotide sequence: TGTGCCAGCAGCTTAGAGCCAGCTAACTATGGCTACACCTTC. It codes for CASSLEPANYGYTF.

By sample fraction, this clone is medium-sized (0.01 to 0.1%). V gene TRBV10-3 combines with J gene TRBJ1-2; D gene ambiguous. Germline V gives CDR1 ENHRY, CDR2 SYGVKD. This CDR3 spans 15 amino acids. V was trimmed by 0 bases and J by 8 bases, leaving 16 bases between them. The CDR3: CAISESISDPWGYTF. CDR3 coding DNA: TGTGCCATCAGTGAGTCGATTAGCGACCCCTGGGGCTACACCTTC.

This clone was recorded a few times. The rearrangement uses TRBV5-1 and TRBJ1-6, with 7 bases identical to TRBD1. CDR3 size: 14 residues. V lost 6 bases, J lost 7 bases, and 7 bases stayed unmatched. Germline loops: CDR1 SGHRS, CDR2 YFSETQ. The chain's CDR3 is CASKGQGGNSPLHF. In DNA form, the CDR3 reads TGCGCCAGCAAAGGGCAGGGGGGAAATTCACCCCTCCACTTT.

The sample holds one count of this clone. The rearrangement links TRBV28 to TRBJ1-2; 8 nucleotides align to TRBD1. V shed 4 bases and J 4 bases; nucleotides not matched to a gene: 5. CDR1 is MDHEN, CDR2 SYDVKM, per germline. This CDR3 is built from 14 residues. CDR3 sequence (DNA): TGTGCCAGCAGTTCTCGGACAGGGTCCTATGGCTACACCTTC. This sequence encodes CASSSRTGSYGYTF.

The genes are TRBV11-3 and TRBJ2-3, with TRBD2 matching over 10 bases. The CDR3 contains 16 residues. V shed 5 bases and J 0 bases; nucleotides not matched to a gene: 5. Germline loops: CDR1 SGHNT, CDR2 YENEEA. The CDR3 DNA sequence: TGTGCCAGCAGCCAAGGGACTAGCGAGAGCACAGATACGCAGTATTTT. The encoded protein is CASSQGTSESTDTQYF. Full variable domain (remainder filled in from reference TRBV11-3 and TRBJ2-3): EAGVVQSPRYKIIEKKQPVAFWCNPISGHNTLYWYLQNLGQGPELLIRYENEEAVDDSQLPKDRFSAERLKGVDSTLKIQPAELGDSAVYLCASSQGTSESTDTQYFGPGTRLTVL.

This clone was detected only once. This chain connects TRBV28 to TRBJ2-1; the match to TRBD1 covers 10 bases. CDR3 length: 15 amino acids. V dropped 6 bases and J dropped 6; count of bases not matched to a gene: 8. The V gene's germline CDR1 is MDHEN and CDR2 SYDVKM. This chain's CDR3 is CASRPPGQGSNEQFF. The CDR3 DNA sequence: TGTGCCAGCAGACCGCCGGGACAGGGGTCCAATGAGCAGTTCTTC.

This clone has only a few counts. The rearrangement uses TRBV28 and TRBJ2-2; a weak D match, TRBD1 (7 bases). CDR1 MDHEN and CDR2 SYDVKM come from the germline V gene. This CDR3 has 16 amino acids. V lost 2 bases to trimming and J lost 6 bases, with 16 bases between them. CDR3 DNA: TGTGCCAGCAGTTTAGGCCCAGGGGGGATGGCCGGGGAGCTGTTTTTT. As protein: CASSLGPGGMAGELFF.

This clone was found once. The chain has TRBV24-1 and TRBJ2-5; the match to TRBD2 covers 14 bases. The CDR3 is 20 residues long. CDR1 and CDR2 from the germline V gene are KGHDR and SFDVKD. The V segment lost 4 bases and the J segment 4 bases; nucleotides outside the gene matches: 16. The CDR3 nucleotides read TGTGCCACCAGTGACCCCGGACTAGCGGGGGGCATAGGGTTAGGAGAGACCCAGTACTTC. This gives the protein CATSDPGLAGGIGLGETQYF.

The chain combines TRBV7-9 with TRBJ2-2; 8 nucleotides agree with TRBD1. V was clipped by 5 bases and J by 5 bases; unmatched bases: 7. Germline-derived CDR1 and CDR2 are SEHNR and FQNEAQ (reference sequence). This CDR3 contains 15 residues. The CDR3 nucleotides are TGTGCCAGCAGCCCAAGACAGGGGATGACCGGGGAGCTGTTTTTT. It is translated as CASSPRQGMTGELFF.